This T cell receptor (beta chain) was sequenced during a study of T cells in Graves' hyperthyroidism and ophthalmopathy. About the research overall: Once the initial diagnosis was made, peripheral blood was obtained before any treatment.

In this sample, this clonotype turned up a few times. What it binds is unknown. Subjects with ophthalmopathy showed a Clinical Activity Score no lower than 3, a NOSPECS grade no lower than 4, and a duration shorter than 3 months. TCR beta CDR3 sequences were amplified from RNA transcripts. Carried out on the TCR CDR3, a first-round RT-PCR used the HTBI primer set. MiXCR, run by TCRdb on the multiplex PCR reads, gives a single entry per CDR3 protein. The sample contains hundreds of thousands of distinct CDR3 sequences, roughly 14% of which appear only once. CDR1 and CDR2 (germline): SGHRS, YFSETQ. V lost 3 bases, J lost 3 bases, and 10 bases lay in between. The CDR3 is 13 residues long. Overall study results and limits: Using 13 V-J features, a model discriminated ophthalmopathy from stable hyperthyroidism. Most expanded thyroid clonotypes above 0.001 also appeared in blood.

The sample comprised blood. This rearrangement joins TRBV5-1 to TRBJ2-7, with a weak D call TRBD1 (6 bases). This sequence originates from a woman between 40 and 50 years old with Graves' ophthalmopathy. The CDR3 bases are TGCGCCAGCAGCTGGGACACACTCTACGAGCAGTACTTC. It yields the protein CASSWDTLYEQYF.